Here is one TCR beta chain with its context. The CDR3 extends over 14 amino acids. V dropped 5 bases and J dropped 3; count of bases not matched to a gene: 7. Germline CDR1 is MGHRA and CDR2 is YSYEKL. TCRdb's table, derived via immunoSEQ multiplex PCR, lists solely in-frame clones and lacks some. Altogether approximately 79,000 clones are present, about 92% being singletons, with the ten largest covering about 0.37%. These data are taken from a study of technical replicates of blood from a few donors. Input material: T cells isolated from PBMCs. This receptor was obtained from a human donor in good health. The J gene is TRBJ2-7, the V gene TRBV4-1, with 7 bases aligning to TRBD1. The CDR3 spells CASSKGAGGYEQYF. The CDR3 coding sequence is TGCGCCAGCAGCAAGGGGGCAGGGGGCTACGAGCAGTACTTC.